Listed below are T cell receptor beta chains from one sample, sequenced in a study of T cells in Graves' hyperthyroidism and ophthalmopathy. One entry per CDR3 protein, called by TCRdb with MiXCR from the multiplex PCR reads. This table holds hundreds of thousands of distinct CDR3 sequences, approximately 36% found once. The material sequenced was blood. Receptors were obtained from a middle-aged woman with Graves' hyperthyroidism. CDR3s include the opening cysteine and the closing phenylalanine or tryptophan. The D gene is left open where the match is weak. Clone size is stated in some rows and not others, as once, few, many or a class when expanded.

d_gene | abundance | j_gene | v_gene | CDR3aa | CDR3nt
TRBD1 | . | TRBJ2-5 | TRBV6-6 | CASRPIGTGKETRYF | TGTGCCAGCAGACCAATCGGGACAGGGAAAGAGACCCGGTACTTC
. | few | TRBJ2-7 | TRBV19 | CASSLQGTEQYF | TGTGCCAGCAGCTTACAGGGAACCGAGCAGTACTTC
. | few | TRBJ2-7 | TRBV7-9 | CASSLGVNCEQYF | TGTGCCAGCAGCTTGGGCGTAAACTGCGAGCAGTACTTC
TRBD2 | once | TRBJ2-7 | TRBV11-2 | CASSPRLAGPGSEQYF | TGTGCCAGCAGTCCGCGACTAGCGGGGCCCGGTAGCGAGCAGTACTTC
TRBD1 | once | TRBJ2-7 | TRBV7-9 | CASTLNRGRSSYEQYF | TGTGCCAGCACCCTAAACAGGGGGCGGAGCTCCTACGAGCAGTACTTC
. | many | TRBJ2-5 | TRBV7-3 | CASSPGRVKQETQYF | TGTGCCAGCAGCCCCGGGCGGGTCAAACAAGAGACCCAGTACTTC
. | . | TRBJ2-2 | TRBV29-1 | CSATDNTGELFF | TGCAGCGCGACAGATAACACCGGGGAGCTGTTTTTT
. | few | TRBJ1-2 | TRBV9 | CASSVSSVVGPTTVDGYTF | TGTGCCAGCAGCGTATCTTCGGTGGTGGGGCCAACGACCGTCGATGGCTACACCTTC
TRBD1 | few | TRBJ1-2 | TRBV10-3 | CAIRPGQENYGYTF | TGTGCCATCAGGCCGGGACAGGAGAACTATGGCTACACCTTC
. | . | TRBJ2-6 | TRBV10-3 | CAISGAGANVLTF | TGTGCCATCAGTGGCGCGGGGGCCAACGTCCTGACTTTC
. | many | TRBJ1-5 | TRBV19 | CASSTAMTGNQPQHF | TGTGCCAGTAGTACCGCTATGACGGGAAATCAGCCCCAGCATTTT
. | . | TRBJ2-6 | TRBV19 | CASKTPRAAGANVLTF | TGTGCCAGTAAAACTCCTAGGGCTGCTGGGGCCAACGTCCTGACTTTC
TRBD1 | few | TRBJ1-2 | TRBV28 | CAYQQGAAGYTF | TGTGCCTACCAACAGGGGGCGGCTGGCTACACCTTC
. | many | TRBJ1-3 | TRBV6-6 | CASSTAGISGNTIYF | TGTGCCAGCAGTACCGCCGGGATCTCTGGAAACACCATATATTTT
. | many | TRBJ1-1 | TRBV6-1 | CASSGTVLGRAFF | TGTGCCAGCAGTGGGACCGTCCTTGGGCGAGCTTTCTTT
. | few | TRBJ1-2 | TRBV27 | CASRPRRSPENGYTF | TGTGCCAGCAGACCAAGGAGAAGTCCTGAGAATGGCTACACCTTC
TRBD1 | many | TRBJ2-7 | TRBV7-8 | CASSSTGGPYEQYF | TGTGCCAGCAGCTCGACAGGGGGTCCCTACGAGCAGTACTTC
. | many | TRBJ2-5 | TRBV7-9 | CASSLPTGETQYF | TGTGCCAGCAGCCTTCCAACGGGAGAGACCCAGTACTTC
. | . | TRBJ2-6 | TRBV10-1 | CASSKMTVSGANVLTF | TGTGCCAGCAGTAAGATGACAGTCTCTGGGGCCAACGTCCTGACTTTC